This T cell receptor beta chain comes out of a study of T cells after yellow fever vaccination. Study-level information: SMART-Seq v4 Ultra Low Input prepared libraries from low-cell fractions.

TCR cDNA, made by 5'RACE template switching, carried an added universal primer site and UMIs. TCRdb reprocessed the 5' RACE reads with MiXCR, giving one entry per CDR3 protein. In the table there are 25,000 to 35,000 distinct CDR3 sequences, 4% to 4.5% of which are singletons. After removal of 6 bases from V and 12 bases from J, the junction contained 2 bases not matched to a gene. The CDR3 has 11 amino acids. Germline loops: CDR1 MDHEN, CDR2 SYDVKM. Ten or more counts support this clonotype. Its target is unknown. Whole-study results and caveats: On re-exposure, the response was weaker but peaked faster, at day 5 versus 15. Clones from primary vaccination mostly reappeared after the booster (about 97% CD4, roughly 87% CD8).

This sequence was found in a man aged 25-45 years who received the YFV17D yellow fever vaccine. The sample here was CD8+ T cells sorted from PBMCs, taken 5 days after the yellow fever booster vaccination. The chain uses TRBV28 and TRBJ1-4; 9 bases are a match to TRBD1. CDR3 nucleotide sequence: TGTGCCAGCAGGACAGGGGGAGAACTGTTTTTT. It yields the protein CASRTGGELFF.